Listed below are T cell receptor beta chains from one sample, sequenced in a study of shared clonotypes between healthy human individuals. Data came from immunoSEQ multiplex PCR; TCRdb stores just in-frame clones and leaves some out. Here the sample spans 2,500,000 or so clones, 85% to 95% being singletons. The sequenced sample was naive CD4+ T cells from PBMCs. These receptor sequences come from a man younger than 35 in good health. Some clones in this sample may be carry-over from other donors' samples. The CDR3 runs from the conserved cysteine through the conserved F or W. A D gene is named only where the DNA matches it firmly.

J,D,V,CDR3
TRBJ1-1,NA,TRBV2,CASSLQGGDTEAFF
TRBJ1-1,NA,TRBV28,CATKLSADHTEAFF
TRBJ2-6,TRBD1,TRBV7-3,CASSPQGASPRVLTF
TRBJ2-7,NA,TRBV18,CASSQGQGRLEQYF
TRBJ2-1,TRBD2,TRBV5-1,CASSFLAGAYNEQFF
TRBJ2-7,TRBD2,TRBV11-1,CASSLAKTSGGSYEQYF
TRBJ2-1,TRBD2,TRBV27,CASARGLAGANEQFF
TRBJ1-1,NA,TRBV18,CASSKGKNTEAFF
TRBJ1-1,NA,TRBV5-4,CASSYTDTEAFF
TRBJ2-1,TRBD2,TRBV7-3,CASSLGSLAVRNEQFF
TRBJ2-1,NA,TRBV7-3,CASSPSRGSYNEQFF
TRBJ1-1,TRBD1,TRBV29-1,CSVGKQGAGTEAFF
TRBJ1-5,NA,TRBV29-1,CSVGNSNQPQHF
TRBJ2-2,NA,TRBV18,CASSPTSIRTGELFF
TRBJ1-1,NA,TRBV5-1,CASSLVGGGTEAFF
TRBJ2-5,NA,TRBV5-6,CASSAGLRGETQYF
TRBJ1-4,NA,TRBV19,CASSAFNEKLFF
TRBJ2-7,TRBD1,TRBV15,CATSRAGTGDHEQYF
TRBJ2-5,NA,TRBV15,CATSRGPKETQYF
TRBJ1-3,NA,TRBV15,CATSRDGTAGNTIYF
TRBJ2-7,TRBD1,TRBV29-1,CSVLQGAGYEQYF
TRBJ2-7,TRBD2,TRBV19,CASSRTSGLSYEQYF
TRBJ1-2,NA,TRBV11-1,CASSLESGYGYGYTF
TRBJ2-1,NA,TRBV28,CASGWGEQFF
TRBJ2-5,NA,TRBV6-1,CASSEATGRVARETQYF